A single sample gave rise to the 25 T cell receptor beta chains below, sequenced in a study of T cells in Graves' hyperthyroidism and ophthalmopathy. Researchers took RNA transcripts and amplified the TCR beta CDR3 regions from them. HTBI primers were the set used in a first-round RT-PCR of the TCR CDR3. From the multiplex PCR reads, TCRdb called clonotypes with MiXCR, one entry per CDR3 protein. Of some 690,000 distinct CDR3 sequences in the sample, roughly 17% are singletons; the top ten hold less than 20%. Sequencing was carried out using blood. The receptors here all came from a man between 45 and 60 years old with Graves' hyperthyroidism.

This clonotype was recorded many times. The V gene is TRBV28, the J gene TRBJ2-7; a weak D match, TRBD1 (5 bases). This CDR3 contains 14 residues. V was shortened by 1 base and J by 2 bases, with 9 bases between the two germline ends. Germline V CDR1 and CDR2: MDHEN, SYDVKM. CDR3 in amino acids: CASSLSPGTYEQYF. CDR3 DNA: TGTGCCAGCAGTTTATCACCAGGGACCTACGAGCAGTACTTC.

CDR3 protein: CASSPFSQGVETQYF. For the CDR3, the DNA is TGTGCCAGCAGCCCATTTTCTCAGGGTGTGGAGACCCAGTACTTC. The chain uses TRBV27 and TRBJ2-5, with a possible D match to TRBD1 (5 bases). The CDR3 loop spans 15 amino acids. Trimming left V 6 bases short and J 5 bases short, with 19 bases between. Germline V gives CDR1 MNHEY, CDR2 SMNVEV (reference sequence).

The CDR3 sequence: CASSLAQGRGRGYTF. CDR3 DNA: TGTGCCAGCAGCTTAGCGCAGGGGAGGGGAAGAGGCTACACCTTC. The chain employs TRBV11-2 and TRBJ1-2; TRBD1 might be the D (6 bases). The CDR3 runs to 15 residues. V lost 1 base and J lost 8, with 17 bases in between. Per the germline V gene, CDR1 is SGHAT and CDR2 is FQNNGV.

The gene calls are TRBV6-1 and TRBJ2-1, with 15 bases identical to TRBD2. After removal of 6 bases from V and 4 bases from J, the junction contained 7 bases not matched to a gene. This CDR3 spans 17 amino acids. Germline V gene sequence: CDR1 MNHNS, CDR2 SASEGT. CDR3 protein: CASRGLAGGGAYNEQFF. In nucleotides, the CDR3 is TGTGCCAGCAGAGGACTAGCGGGAGGGGGGGCTTACAATGAGCAGTTCTTC.

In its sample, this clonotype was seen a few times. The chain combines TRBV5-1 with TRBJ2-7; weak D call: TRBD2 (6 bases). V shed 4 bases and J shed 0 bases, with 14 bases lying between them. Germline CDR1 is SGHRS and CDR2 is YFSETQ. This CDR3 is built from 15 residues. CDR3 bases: TGCGCCAGCAGCCGAGGACACGGGAGCTCCTACGAGCAGTACTTC. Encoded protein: CASSRGHGSSYEQYF.

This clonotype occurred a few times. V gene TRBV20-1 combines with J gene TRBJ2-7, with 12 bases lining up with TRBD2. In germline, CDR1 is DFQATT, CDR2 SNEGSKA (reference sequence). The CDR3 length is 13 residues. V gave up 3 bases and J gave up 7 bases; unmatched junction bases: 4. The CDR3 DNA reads TGCAGTGCTAGCCGACTAGCGGGAGAAGAGCAGTACTTC. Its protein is CSASRLAGEEQYF.

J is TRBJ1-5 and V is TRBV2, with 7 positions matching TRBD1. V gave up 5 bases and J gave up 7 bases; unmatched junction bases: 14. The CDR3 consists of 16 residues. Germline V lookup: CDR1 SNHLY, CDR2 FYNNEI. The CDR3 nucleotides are TGTGCCAGCAGTAAACTCGGGGGGCAGGGGGAGCAGCCCCAGCATTTT. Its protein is CASSKLGGQGEQPQHF. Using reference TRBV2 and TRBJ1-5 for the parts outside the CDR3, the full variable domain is EPEVTQTPSHQVTQMGQEVILRCVPISNHLYFYWYRQILGQKVEFLVSFYNNEISEKSEIFDDQFSVERPDGSNFTLKIRSTKLEDSAMYFCASSKLGGQGEQPQHFGDGTRLSIL.

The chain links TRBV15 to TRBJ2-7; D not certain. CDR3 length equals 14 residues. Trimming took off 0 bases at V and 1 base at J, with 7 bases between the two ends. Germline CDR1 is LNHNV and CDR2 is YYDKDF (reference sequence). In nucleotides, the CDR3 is TGTGCCACCAGCAGAGATCGGCGTTCCTACGAGCAGTACTTC. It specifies CATSRDRRSYEQYF. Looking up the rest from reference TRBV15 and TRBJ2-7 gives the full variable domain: DAMVIQNPRYQVTQFGKPVTLSCSQTLNHNVMYWYQQKSSQAPKLLFHYYDKDFNNEADTPDNFQSRRPNTSFCFLDIRSPGLGDTAMYLCATSRDRRSYEQYFGPGTRLTVT.

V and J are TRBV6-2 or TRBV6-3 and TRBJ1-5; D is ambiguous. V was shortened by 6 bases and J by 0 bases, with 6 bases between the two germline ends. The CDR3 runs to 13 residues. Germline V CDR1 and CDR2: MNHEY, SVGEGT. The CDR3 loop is CASSPTSNQPQHF. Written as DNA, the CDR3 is TGTGCCAGCAGCCCAACTAGCAATCAGCCCCAGCATTTT.

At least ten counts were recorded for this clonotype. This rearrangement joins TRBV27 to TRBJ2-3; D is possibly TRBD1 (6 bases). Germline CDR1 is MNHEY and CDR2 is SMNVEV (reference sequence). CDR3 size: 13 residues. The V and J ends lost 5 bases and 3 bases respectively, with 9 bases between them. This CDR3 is CASSPDRTDTQYF. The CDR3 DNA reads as TGTGCCAGCAGTCCGGACAGAACAGATACGCAGTATTTT.

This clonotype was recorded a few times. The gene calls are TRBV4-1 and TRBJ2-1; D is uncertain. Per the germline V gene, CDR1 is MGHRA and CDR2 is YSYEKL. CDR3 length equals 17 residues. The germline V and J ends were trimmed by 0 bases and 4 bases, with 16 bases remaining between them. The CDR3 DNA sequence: TGCGCCAGCAGCCAAGATTGGGCGACTCAAGGTTACAATGAGCAGTTCTTC. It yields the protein CASSQDWATQGYNEQFF.

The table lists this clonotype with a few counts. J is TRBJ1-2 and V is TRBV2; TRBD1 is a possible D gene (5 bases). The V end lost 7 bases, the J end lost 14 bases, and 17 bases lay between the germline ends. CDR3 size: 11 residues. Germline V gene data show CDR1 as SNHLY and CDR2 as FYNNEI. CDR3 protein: CASKYGDGTTF. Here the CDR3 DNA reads TGTGCCAGCAAATACGGAGACGGGACGACCTTC.

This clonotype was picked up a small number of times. The CDR3 DNA follows: TGTGCCAGCAGCTTTATGCTACAGGCTAACAATGAGCAGTTCTTC. Its protein is CASSFMLQANNEQFF. V and J are TRBV7-9 and TRBJ2-1; tentatively, D is TRBD1 (5 bases). Germline loops: CDR1 SEHNR, CDR2 FQNEAQ (reference sequence). V lost 3 bases and J 5 bases, leaving 14 bases between the germline ends. CDR3 size: 15 residues.

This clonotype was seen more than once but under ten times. For the CDR3, the DNA is TGTGCCAGCAGCTTAGTCACGGGGAACGGAGCCTACGAGCAGTACTTC. It codes for CASSLVTGNGAYEQYF. The chain carries TRBV7-9 and TRBJ2-7, with a weak D call TRBD2 (5 bases). The CDR3 covers 16 residues. The V and J ends lost 1 base and 2 bases respectively, with 15 bases between them. CDR1 is SEHNR and CDR2 is FQNEAQ in the germline V gene (reference sequence).

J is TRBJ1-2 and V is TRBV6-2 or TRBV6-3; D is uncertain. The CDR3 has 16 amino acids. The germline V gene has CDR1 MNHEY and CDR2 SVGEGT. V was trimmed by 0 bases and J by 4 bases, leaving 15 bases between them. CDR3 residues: CASSYSKLAQGYGYTF. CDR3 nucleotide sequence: TGTGCCAGCAGTTACTCGAAGCTGGCTCAAGGCTATGGCTACACCTTC.

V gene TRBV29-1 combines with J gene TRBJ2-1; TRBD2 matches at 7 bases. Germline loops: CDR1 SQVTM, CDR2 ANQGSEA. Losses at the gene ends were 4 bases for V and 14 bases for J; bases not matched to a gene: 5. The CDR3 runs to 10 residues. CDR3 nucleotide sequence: TGCAGCGTTGTAACTAGCGAGAAGTTCTTC. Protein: CSVVTSEKFF.

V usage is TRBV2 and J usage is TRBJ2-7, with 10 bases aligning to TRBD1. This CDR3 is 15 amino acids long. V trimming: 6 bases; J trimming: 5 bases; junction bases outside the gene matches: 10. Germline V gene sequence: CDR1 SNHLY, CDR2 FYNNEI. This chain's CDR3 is CASRVPGQGSDEQYF. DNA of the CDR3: TGTGCCAGCAGGGTTCCGGGACAGGGGAGCGACGAGCAGTACTTC.

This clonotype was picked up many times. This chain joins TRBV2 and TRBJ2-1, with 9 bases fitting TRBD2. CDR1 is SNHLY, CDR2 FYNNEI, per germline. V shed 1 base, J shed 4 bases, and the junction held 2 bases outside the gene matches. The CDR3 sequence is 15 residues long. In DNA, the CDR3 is TGTGCCAGCAGTGAAGGTGCGGGAGGGTACAATGAGCAGTTCTTC. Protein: CASSEGAGGYNEQFF.

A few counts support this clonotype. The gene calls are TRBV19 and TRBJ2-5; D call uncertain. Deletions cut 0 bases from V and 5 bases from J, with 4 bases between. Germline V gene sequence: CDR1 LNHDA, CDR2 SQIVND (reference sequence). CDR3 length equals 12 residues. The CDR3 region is CASSIDRETQYF. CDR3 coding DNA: TGTGCCAGTAGTATAGATCGGGAGACCCAGTACTTC.

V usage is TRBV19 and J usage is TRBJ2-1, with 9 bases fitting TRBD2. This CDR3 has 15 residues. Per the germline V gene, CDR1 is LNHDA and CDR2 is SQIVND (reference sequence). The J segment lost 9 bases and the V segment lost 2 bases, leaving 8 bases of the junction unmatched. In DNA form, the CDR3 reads TGTGCCAGTAGTATAACTCCGGGACTAGCAGCTGAGCAGTTCTTC. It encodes CASSITPGLAAEQFF.

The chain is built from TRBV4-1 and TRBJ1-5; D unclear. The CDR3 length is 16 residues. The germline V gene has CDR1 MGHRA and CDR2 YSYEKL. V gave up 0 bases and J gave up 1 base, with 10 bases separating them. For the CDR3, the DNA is TGCGCCAGCAGCCAAGACGATCGAAGAAGCAATCAGCCCCAGCATTTT. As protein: CASSQDDRRSNQPQHF.

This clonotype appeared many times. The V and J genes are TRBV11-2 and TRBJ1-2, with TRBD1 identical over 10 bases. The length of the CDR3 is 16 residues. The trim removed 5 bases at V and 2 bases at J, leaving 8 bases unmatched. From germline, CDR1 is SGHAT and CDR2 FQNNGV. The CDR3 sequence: CASSKRTGGKNYGYTF. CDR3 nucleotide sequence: TGTGCCAGCAGCAAAAGGACAGGGGGGAAAAACTATGGCTACACCTTC. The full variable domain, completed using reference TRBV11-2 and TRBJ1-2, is EAGVAQSPRYKIIEKRQSVAFWCNPISGHATLYWYQQILGQGPKLLIQFQNNGVVDDSQLPKDRFSAERLKGVDSTLKIQPAKLEDSAVYLCASSKRTGGKNYGYTFGSGTRLTVV.

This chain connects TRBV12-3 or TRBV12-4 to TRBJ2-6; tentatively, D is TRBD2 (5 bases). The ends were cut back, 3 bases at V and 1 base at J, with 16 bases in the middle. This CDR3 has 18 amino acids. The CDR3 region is CASSFSVGLPSGANVLTF. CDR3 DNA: TGTGCCAGCAGTTTTTCCGTCGGACTGCCTTCTGGGGCCAACGTCCTGACTTTC.

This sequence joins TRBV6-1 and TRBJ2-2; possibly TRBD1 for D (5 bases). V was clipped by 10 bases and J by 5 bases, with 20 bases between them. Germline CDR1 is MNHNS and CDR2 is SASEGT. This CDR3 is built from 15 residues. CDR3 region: CATKPPGKQTGELFF. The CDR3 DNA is TGTGCCACCAAACCGCCAGGGAAACAGACCGGGGAGCTGTTTTTT.

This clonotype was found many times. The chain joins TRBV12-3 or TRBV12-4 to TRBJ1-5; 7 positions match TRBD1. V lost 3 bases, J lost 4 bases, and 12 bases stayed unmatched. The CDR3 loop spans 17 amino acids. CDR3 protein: CASSLAGGLNRNQPQHF. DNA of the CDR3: TGTGCCAGCAGTTTGGCAGGGGGGCTCAATAGGAATCAGCCCCAGCATTTT.